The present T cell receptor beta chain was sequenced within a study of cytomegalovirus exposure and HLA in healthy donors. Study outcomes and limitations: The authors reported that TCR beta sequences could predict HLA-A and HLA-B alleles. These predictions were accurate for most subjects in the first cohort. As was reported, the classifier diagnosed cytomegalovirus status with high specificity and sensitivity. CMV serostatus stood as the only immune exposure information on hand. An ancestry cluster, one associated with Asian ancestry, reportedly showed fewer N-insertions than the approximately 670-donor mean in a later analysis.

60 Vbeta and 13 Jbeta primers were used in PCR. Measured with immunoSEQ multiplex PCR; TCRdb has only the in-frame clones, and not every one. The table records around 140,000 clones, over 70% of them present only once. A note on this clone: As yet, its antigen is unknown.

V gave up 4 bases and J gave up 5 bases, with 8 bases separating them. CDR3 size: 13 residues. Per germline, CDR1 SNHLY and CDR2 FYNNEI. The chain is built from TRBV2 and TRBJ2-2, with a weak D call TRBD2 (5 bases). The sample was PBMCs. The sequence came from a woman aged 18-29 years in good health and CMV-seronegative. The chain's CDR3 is CASSGGMTGELFF. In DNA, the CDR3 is TGTGCCAGCAGTGGAGGGATGACCGGGGAGCTGTTTTTT.